The 29 T cell receptor beta chains below come from one sample, sequenced in a study of metastatic and nonmetastatic thyroid tumors. TCRdb re-processed the PCR reads through MiXCR. The sample consists of tens of thousands of clones, 20% to 25% of them appearing once. Patients were all untreated before their thyroid surgery. The sequenced sample consisted of adjacent normal tissue. The receptors here all came from a female donor with papillary thyroid cancer or a benign thyroid nodule (not recorded which). Some clones in this sample may be carry-over from other donors' samples.

The sample holds many counts of this clone. The chain carries TRBV20-1 and TRBJ2-7, with TRBD2 identical over 10 bases. CDR3 length: 15 residues. V shed 4 bases and J 3 bases; nucleotides not matched to a gene: 9. Germline CDR1 DFQATT, CDR2 SNEGSKA (reference sequence). Written as DNA, the CDR3 is TGCAGTGCTATCCCCCGGACTAGCGGTCTCTACGAGCAGTACTTC. Protein product: CSAIPRTSGLYEQYF.

This clone came up many times. Here the CDR3 reads CASSLGPSDNEQFF. CDR3 coding DNA: TGTGCCAGCAGCTTAGGGCCCAGCGACAATGAGCAGTTCTTC. This chain connects TRBV7-3 to TRBJ2-1, with no clear D. Looked up from germline, CDR1 is SGHTA and CDR2 is FQGTGA. V was clipped by 2 bases and J by 5 bases, with 10 bases between them. CDR3 length: 14 residues.

This clone was recorded at least ten times. The chain joins TRBV4-1 to TRBJ2-3; TRBD2 agrees at 8 bases. CDR1 MGHRA and CDR2 YSYEKL come from the germline V gene. The CDR3 sequence is 19 residues long. J was trimmed by 4 bases and V by 0 bases; bases with no gene match: 15. Here the CDR3 DNA reads TGCGCCAGCAGCCAAGATCCGCCCGTGGTAGCGGGAATTTCAGATACGCAGTATTTT. Encoded protein: CASSQDPPVVAGISDTQYF.

A word on this clone: A much larger clone lies one base from this, so it may be a read error. The chain has TRBV18 and TRBJ1-2; no clear D gene. The germline V and J ends were trimmed by 6 bases and 0 bases, with 14 bases remaining between them. In germline, CDR1 is KGHSH, CDR2 LQKENI. CDR3 length: 15 amino acids. CDR3 nucleotide sequence: TGTGCCAGCTCCCCCGTACATCGACCTAACTATGGCTACACCTTC. Translating it yields CASSPVHRPNYGYTF.

Comments on this clone: Just one base apart from a much larger clone, this may be a read error. At the DNA level, this CDR3 is encoded by other sequences in the same sample as well. V gene TRBV20-1 combines with J gene TRBJ1-4; the D gene is possibly TRBD1 (5 bases). CDR1 is DFQATT and CDR2 is SNEGSKA in the germline V gene (reference sequence). The length of the CDR3 is 11 residues. CDR3 sequence (DNA): TGCAGTGCTAGAGGTGCTCCGGGACTGTCTTTT. Its protein is CSARGAPGLSF.

This clone showed up many times. The gene calls are TRBV14 and TRBJ2-1; 14 positions match TRBD2. The CDR3 runs 16 residues. Germline CDR1 reads SGHDN; CDR2 reads FVKESK. V dropped 4 bases and J dropped 6; count of bases not matched to a gene: 5. CDR3 amino acids: CASSRYGTSGSNEQFF. CDR3 bases: TGTGCCAGCAGCCGCTACGGGACTAGCGGGAGCAATGAGCAGTTCTTC.

The CDR3 spells CASTCRGRETQYF. The CDR3 DNA is TGTGCCAGCACCTGTCGGGGGCGGGAGACCCAGTACTTC. V and J are TRBV6-1 and TRBJ2-5; the D call may be TRBD1 or TRBD2 (6 bases each). The V gene lost 7 bases and the J gene lost 5 bases, with 14 bases spanning the gap. CDR1 is MNHNS, CDR2 SASEGT, per germline. The CDR3 runs 13 residues.

Comment on this clone: Other nucleotide sequences in the sample specify the same CDR3. This chain uses TRBV4-3 with TRBJ2-1, with D perhaps TRBD2 (5 bases). The V end was cut by 0 bases, the J end by 6 bases, with 18 bases between. Germline V gene data show CDR1 as LGHNA and CDR2 as YSLEER. The CDR3 is 17 amino acids. CDR3 nucleotide sequence: TGCGCCAGCAGCCAAGATTATGGTGGTAATGGAGGCAATGAGCAGTTCTTC. As protein: CASSQDYGGNGGNEQFF.

V usage is TRBV20-1 and J usage is TRBJ1-1; TRBD1 is a possible D gene (5 bases). CDR1 DFQATT and CDR2 SNEGSKA come from the germline V gene (reference sequence). The V gene lost 6 bases and the J gene lost 0 bases, with 14 bases spanning the gap. This CDR3 comprises 14 residues. CDR3 residues: CSAPTGTVNTEAFF. In DNA form, the CDR3 reads TGCAGTGCCCCCACGGGGACGGTGAACACTGAAGCTTTCTTT.

To note about this clone: Germline is not matched at one junction end, which may reflect a read error. Other nucleotide sequences from this sample produce the same CDR3. The genes are TRBV7-2 and TRBJ2-2; the D gene is possibly TRBD2 (5 bases). From germline, CDR1 is SGHTA and CDR2 FQGNSA. The CDR3 is 15 residues long. CDR3 coding DNA: TGTGCCAGCAGCACAGATGGGCTCAGAGCCGGGGAGCTTTTTTTT. Amino acids: CASSTDGLRAGELFF.

Only one count was recorded for this clone. A read error may account for a junction end that differs from germline. The chain uses TRBV7-2 and TRBJ2-3; no definite D call. Germline CDR1 reads SGHTA; CDR2 reads FQGNSA. The CDR3 extends over 14 amino acids. The DNA of the CDR3 is TGTGCCAGCAGCATCACTACCGGCACAGATTCGCAGTATTTT. This encodes CASSITTGTDSQYF. The entire variable domain, with the rest obtained from reference TRBV7-2 and TRBJ2-3, is as follows: GAGVSQSPSNKVTEKGKDVELRCDPISGHTALYWYRQSLGQGLEFLIYFQGNSAPDKSGLPSDRFSAERTGGSVSTLTIQRTQQEDSAVYLCASSITTGTDSQYFGPGTRLTVL.

This clone was counted many times. The V gene is TRBV5-6, the J gene TRBJ2-7; 13 nucleotides align to TRBD2. Germline lookup yields CDR1 SGHDT and CDR2 YYEEEE. The trim removed 4 bases at V and 9 bases at J, leaving 13 bases unmatched. The CDR3 is 16 amino acids. The chain's CDR3 is CASSRTRTSGRVPQYF. CDR3 bases: TGTGCCAGCAGCCGTACTCGGACTAGCGGGAGAGTTCCGCAGTACTTC.

With respect to this clone: A junction boundary mismatches the germline segment, possibly from a read error. The rearrangement links TRBV7-3 to TRBJ2-2, with TRBD1 matching 7 bases. This CDR3 has 15 amino acids. CDR1 is SGHTA, CDR2 FQGTGA, per germline. CDR3 coding DNA: TGTGCCAGCAGTCCAGGGGGTTCGGACACCGGGGAGCTGCTTTTT. Its protein product is CASSPGGSDTGELLF. The whole variable domain, remainder taken from reference TRBV7-3 and TRBJ2-2, is GAGVSQTPSNKVTEKGKYVELRCDPISGHTALYWYRQSLGQGPEFLIYFQGTGAADDSGLPNDRFFAVRPEGSVSTLKIQRTERGDSAVYLCASSPGGSDTGELLFGEGSRLTVL.

This clone appeared many times. V gene TRBV5-1 combines with J gene TRBJ1-3, with 9 bases fitting TRBD1. The CDR3 totals 16 residues. V shed 4 bases, J shed 0 bases, and the junction held 5 bases outside the gene matches. Germline CDR1 and CDR2: SGHRS and YFSETQ. The CDR3 sequence is CASSTGTGSSGNTIYF. CDR3 DNA sequence: TGCGCCAGCAGCACCGGGACAGGGAGCTCTGGAAACACCATATATTTT.

This clone was seen repeatedly, ten times or more. V and J are TRBV4-1 and TRBJ2-1; 9 bases are shared with TRBD2. Unmatched junction bases numbered 8, after V lost 3 bases and J lost 5 bases. This CDR3 has 16 residues. Germline lookup yields CDR1 MGHRA and CDR2 YSYEKL. The CDR3 DNA sequence: TGCGCCAGCAGCCAGGTAGGAGCGGGAGGCCACAATGAGCAGTTCTTC. Protein: CASSQVGAGGHNEQFF.

The genes are TRBV12-3 or TRBV12-4 and TRBJ2-1; 8 bases line up with TRBD2. V lost 6 bases, J lost 2 bases, and 6 bases stayed unmatched. The CDR3 runs to 15 residues. The CDR3 DNA is TGTGCCAGCAGCCGGCTAGCGGGTCCCTACAATGAGCAGTTCTTC. Protein sequence: CASSRLAGPYNEQFF.

The rearrangement uses TRBV6-1 and TRBJ1-2; 7 bases map to TRBD1. Per germline, CDR1 MNHNS and CDR2 SASEGT. J lost 6 bases, V lost 4 bases, and 8 bases had no gene match. The CDR3 length is 14 residues. The CDR3 DNA reads as TGTGCCAGCAGTGGGCTTGGGACAGATGATGGCTACACCTTC. Its translation: CASSGLGTDDGYTF.

This clone was observed many times. The gene calls are TRBV11-1 and TRBJ2-1, with 10 bases fitting TRBD2. Germline assignment: CDR1 SGHAT and CDR2 FQDESV (reference sequence). The CDR3 sequence is 17 residues long. V gave up 0 bases and J gave up 9 bases; unmatched junction bases: 11. The CDR3 sequence: CASSLALGLAGAGEQFF. DNA for the CDR3: TGTGCCAGCAGCTTAGCGCTCGGGCTAGCGGGAGCAGGTGAGCAGTTCTTC.

This clone was observed many times. The chain recombines TRBV4-2 with TRBJ1-3; TRBD1 is a possible D gene (5 bases). CDR3 length equals 16 residues. Trimming left V 0 bases short and J 0 bases short, with 9 bases between. CDR1 and CDR2 (germline): LGHNA, YNFKEQ. The CDR3 DNA reads TGTGCCAGCAGCCAAGAGGGGGGTAGCTCTGGAAACACCATATATTTT. As protein: CASSQEGGSSGNTIYF.

V is TRBV7-2 and J is TRBJ1-4; D remains unclear. CDR3 length equals 14 residues. Looked up from germline, CDR1 is SGHTA and CDR2 is FQGNSA. Trimming stripped 5 bases from V and 6 bases from J, with 13 bases between. The CDR3 sequence: CASSADGEHEKLFF. The CDR3 nucleotides read TGTGCCAGCAGCGCGGACGGTGAGCATGAAAAACTGTTTTTT.

This clone was recorded at least ten times. V gene TRBV28 combines with J gene TRBJ2-3; 7 bases align to TRBD2. Germline CDR1 reads MDHEN; CDR2 reads SYDVKM. This CDR3 is built from 14 residues. With V trimmed by 3 bases and J by 2 bases, 2 bases remained unmatched. In DNA, the CDR3 is TGTGCCAGCAGTTTGGGAGGGCACACAGATACGCAGTATTTT. Translating gives CASSLGGHTDTQYF.

This clone was detected ten times or more. The rearrangement joins TRBV3-1 to TRBJ1-2, with 10 bases aligning to TRBD1. The V gene end was trimmed by 5 bases and the J gene end by 7 bases; junction bases not matched to a gene: 4. This CDR3 region has 13 residues. The V gene's germline CDR1 is LGHDT and CDR2 YNNKEL (reference sequence). Here the CDR3 DNA reads TGTGCCAGCAGCTTAGGGACAGGGGTTGGCTACACCTTC. Protein sequence: CASSLGTGVGYTF.

This clone is termed medium-sized. The chain employs TRBV11-2 and TRBJ2-7, with TRBD2 identical over 7 bases. With V trimmed by 5 bases and J by 1 base, 11 bases remained unmatched. This CDR3 comprises 16 residues. CDR1 SGHAT and CDR2 FQNNGV come from the germline V gene. In nucleotides, the CDR3 is TGTGCCAGCAGCCCCCGGGCTAGCGGTAAATCCTACGAGCAGTACTTC. Protein sequence: CASSPRASGKSYEQYF.

There are many counts of this clone. This chain links TRBV5-1 with TRBJ1-4; 7 nucleotides align to TRBD1. V was clipped by 5 bases and J by 5 bases; unmatched bases: 6. The CDR3 covers 14 residues. Germline V gene sequence: CDR1 SGHRS, CDR2 YFSETQ. CDR3 sequence reads: CASSRDRANEKLFF. Here the CDR3 DNA reads TGCGCCAGCAGTCGGGACAGAGCAAATGAAAAACTGTTTTTT. Together with reference TRBV5-1 and TRBJ1-4, the CDR3 gives the full variable domain: KAGVTQTPRYLIKTRGQQVTLSCSPISGHRSVSWYQQTPGQGLQFLFEYFSETQRNKGNFPGRFSGRQFSNSRSEMNVSTLELGDSALYLCASSRDRANEKLFFGSGTQLSVL.

The CDR3 here is CASSEYTGRNSYNEQFF. The CDR3 nucleotides read TGTGCCAGCAGTGAATACACTGGCAGGAACTCCTACAATGAGCAGTTCTTC. The rearrangement links TRBV25-1 to TRBJ2-1; unclear D gene. Germline CDR1 is MGHDK and CDR2 is SYGVNS. The CDR3 has 17 residues. The V end lost 0 bases, the J end lost 0 bases, and 12 bases lay between the germline ends.

By share of the sample, this clone is medium-sized. The chain has TRBV6-2 or TRBV6-3 and TRBJ2-7, with TRBD1 matching 10 bases. The germline CDR1 and CDR2 sequences are MNHEY and SVGEGT. Germline trimming cut 5 bases from V and 3 bases from J; bases unmatched to any gene: 1. The length of the CDR3 is 13 residues. The CDR3, as DNA: TGTGCCAGCAGTGGGACAGGGGACTACGAGCAGTACTTC. As protein: CASSGTGDYEQYF.

This clone came up many times. The gene calls are TRBV4-2 and TRBJ2-5; D is perhaps TRBD2 (6 bases). Germline lookup yields CDR1 LGHNA and CDR2 YNFKEQ. The CDR3 spans 22 residues. Deletions cut 4 bases from V and 3 bases from J, with 36 bases between. CDR3: CASSPSSCKRRRSVTGEETQYF. DNA for the CDR3: TGTGCCAGCAGCCCGAGTTCCTGCAAACGCAGGAGGAGCGTCACGGGGGAAGAGACCCAGTACTTC.

This clone was seen only once. At one of its ends the junction is not consistent with the germline gene, which may arise from a read error. The V gene is TRBV19, the J gene TRBJ2-2, with D possibly called TRBD1 or TRBD2 (5 bases each). The CDR3 is made up of 15 amino acids. The germline CDR1 and CDR2 sequences are LNHDA and SQIVND (reference sequence). CDR3 region: CAISTIEGNTVELFF. CDR3 sequence (DNA): TGTGCCATTAGTACCATCGAGGGGAACACCGTGGAGCTGTTTTTT.

This clone is deemed medium-sized. The gene calls are TRBV7-9 and TRBJ2-7, with a weak D call TRBD2 (6 bases). Trimming shortened V by 1 base and J by 4 bases, and 8 bases separated the two germline ends. The CDR3 runs to 13 residues. Germline lookup yields CDR1 SEHNR and CDR2 FQNEAQ (reference sequence). This chain's CDR3 is CASSLGTIYEQYF. DNA for the CDR3: TGTGCCAGCAGCTTAGGGACTATATACGAGCAGTACTTC.